Presented here are 2 T cell receptor beta chains from one specimen sequenced in a study of early T cells in non-severe SARS-CoV-2 infection. TCRdb reprocessed the 5' RACE reads with MiXCR, giving one entry per CDR3 protein. The data show 21,000 or so distinct CDR3 sequences, 4.5% to 5.5% seen once. Sequenced input: whole blood. Receptors originate from an adult who was a healthcare worker with PCR-confirmed SARS-CoV-2 infection or an uninfected control (not recorded which).

This clonotype was seen repeatedly, ten times or more. The gene calls are TRBV29-1 and TRBJ2-1; 9 nucleotides align to TRBD2. This CDR3 region has 15 residues. Germline CDR1 SQVTM, CDR2 ANQGSEA. V shed 0 bases, J shed 4 bases, and the junction held 4 bases outside the gene matches. The CDR3 loop reads CSVEDPGLAYNEQFF. The CDR3 nucleotides are TGCAGCGTTGAAGATCCGGGACTAGCTTACAATGAGCAGTTCTTC.

This clonotype has ten or more counts. This sequence joins TRBV3-1 and TRBJ2-1; 12 positions match TRBD2. J lost 4 bases, V lost 4 bases, and 2 bases had no gene match. The CDR3 is 15 amino acids. From germline, CDR1 is LGHDT and CDR2 YNNKEL (reference sequence). The CDR3 DNA follows: TGTGCCAGCAGCCGGACTAGCGGGGAGTACAATGAGCAGTTCTTC. It yields the protein CASSRTSGEYNEQFF.